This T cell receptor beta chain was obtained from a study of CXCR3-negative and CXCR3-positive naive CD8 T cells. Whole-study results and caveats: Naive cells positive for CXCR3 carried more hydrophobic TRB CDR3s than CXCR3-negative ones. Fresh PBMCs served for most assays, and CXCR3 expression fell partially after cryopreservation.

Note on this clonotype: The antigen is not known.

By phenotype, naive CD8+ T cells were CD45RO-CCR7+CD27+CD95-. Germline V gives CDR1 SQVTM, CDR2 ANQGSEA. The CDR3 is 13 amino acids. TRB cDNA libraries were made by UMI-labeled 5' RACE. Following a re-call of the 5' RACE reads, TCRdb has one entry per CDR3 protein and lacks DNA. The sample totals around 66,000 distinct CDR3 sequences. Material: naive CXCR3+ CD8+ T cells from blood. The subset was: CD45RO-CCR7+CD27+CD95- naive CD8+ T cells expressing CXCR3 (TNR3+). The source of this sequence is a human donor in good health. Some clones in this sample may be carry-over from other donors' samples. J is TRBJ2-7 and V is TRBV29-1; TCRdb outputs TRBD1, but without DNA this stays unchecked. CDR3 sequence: CSVDQGASYEQYF.